The 3 T cell receptor beta chains below all came from one sample that was sequenced in a study of PD-L1 blockade in urothelial cancer. Indicated time point: peripheral blood 6 weeks after treatment start. Measured with immunoSEQ multiplex PCR; TCRdb has only the in-frame clones, and not every one. The sample includes tens of thousands of clones, about 93% of them seen just once. The material sequenced was PBMCs, taken around atezolizumab (anti-PD-L1) treatment. These receptors came from a woman aged 60-70 years with urothelial cancer.

This chain joins TRBV7-9 and TRBJ1-5; 8 positions match TRBD1. The CDR3 runs to 16 residues. Germline CDR1 is SEHNR and CDR2 is FQNEAQ (reference sequence). After removal of 4 bases from V and 3 bases from J, the junction contained 8 bases not matched to a gene. CDR3 DNA: TGTGCCAGCAGCTCGGGACAGGTGGGATACAATCAGCCCCAGCATTTT. This gives the protein CASSSGQVGYNQPQHF.

CDR3: CASSPGTGGNQPQHF. The DNA for the CDR3 is TGTGCCAGCAGCCCAGGGACAGGGGGTAACCAGCCCCAGCATTTT. The chain combines TRBV5-4 with TRBJ1-5, with 11 bases that match TRBD1. CDR1 is SGHNT, CDR2 YYREEE, per germline (reference sequence). The CDR3 has 15 amino acids. The J segment lost 7 bases and the V segment lost 4 bases, leaving 7 bases of the junction unmatched.

This chain uses TRBV5-1 with TRBJ1-2; TRBD1 matches at 7 bases. This CDR3 has 13 residues. The germline CDR1 and CDR2 sequences are SGHRS and YFSETQ. V shed 4 bases, J shed 2 bases, and the junction held 2 bases outside the gene matches. The CDR3 region has the DNA TGCGCCAGCAGCGGGACAGTCAACTATGGCTACACCTTC. As protein: CASSGTVNYGYTF.